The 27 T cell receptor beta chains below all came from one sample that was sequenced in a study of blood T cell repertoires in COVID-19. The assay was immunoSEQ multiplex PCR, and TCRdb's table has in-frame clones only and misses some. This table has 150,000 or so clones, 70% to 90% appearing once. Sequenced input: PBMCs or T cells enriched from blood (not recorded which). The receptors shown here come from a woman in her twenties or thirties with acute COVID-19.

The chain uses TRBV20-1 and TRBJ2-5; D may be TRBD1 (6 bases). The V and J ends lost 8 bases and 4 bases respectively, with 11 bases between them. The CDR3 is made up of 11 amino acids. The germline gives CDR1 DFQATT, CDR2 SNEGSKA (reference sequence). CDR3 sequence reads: CSSEGGETQYF. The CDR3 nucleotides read TGCAGTTCTGAAGGGGGAGAGACCCAGTACTTC.

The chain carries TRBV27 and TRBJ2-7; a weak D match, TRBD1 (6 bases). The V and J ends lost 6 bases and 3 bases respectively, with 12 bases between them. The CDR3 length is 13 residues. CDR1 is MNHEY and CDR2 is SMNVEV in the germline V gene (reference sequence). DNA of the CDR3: TGTGCCAGCAGAAAGGACAGATACTACGAGCAGTACTTC. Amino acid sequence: CASRKDRYYEQYF.

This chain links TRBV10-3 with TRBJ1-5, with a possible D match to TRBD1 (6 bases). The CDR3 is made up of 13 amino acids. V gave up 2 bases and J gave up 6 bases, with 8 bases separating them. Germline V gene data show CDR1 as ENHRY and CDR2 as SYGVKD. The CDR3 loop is CAISEDRTQPQHF. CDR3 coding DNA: TGTGCCATCAGTGAGGACAGGACTCAGCCCCAGCATTTT.

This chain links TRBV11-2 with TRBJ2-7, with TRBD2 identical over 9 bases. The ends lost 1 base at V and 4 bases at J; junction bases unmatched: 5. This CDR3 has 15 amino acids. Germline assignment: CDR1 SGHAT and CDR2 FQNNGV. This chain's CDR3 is CASSLAGAGGYEQYF. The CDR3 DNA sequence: TGTGCCAGCAGCTTAGCTGGAGCGGGAGGTTACGAGCAGTACTTC.

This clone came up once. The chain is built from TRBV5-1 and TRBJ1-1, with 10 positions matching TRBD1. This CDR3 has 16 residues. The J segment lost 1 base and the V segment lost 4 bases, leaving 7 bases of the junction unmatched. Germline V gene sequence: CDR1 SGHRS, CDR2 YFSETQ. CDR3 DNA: TGCGCCAGCAGCCCCGGGACAGGGGCGGCGAACACTGAAGCTTTCTTT. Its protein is CASSPGTGAANTEAFF. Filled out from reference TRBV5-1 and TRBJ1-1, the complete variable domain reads KAGVTQTPRYLIKTRGQQVTLSCSPISGHRSVSWYQQTPGQGLQFLFEYFSETQRNKGNFPGRFSGRQFSNSRSEMNVSTLELGDSALYLCASSPGTGAANTEAFFGQGTRLTVV.

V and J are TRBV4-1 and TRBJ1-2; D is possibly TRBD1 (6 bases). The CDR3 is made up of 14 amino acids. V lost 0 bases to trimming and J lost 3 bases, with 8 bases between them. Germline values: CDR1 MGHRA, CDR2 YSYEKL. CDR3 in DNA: TGCGCCAGCAGCCAAGACAGGGGATACTATGGCTACACCTTC. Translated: CASSQDRGYYGYTF.

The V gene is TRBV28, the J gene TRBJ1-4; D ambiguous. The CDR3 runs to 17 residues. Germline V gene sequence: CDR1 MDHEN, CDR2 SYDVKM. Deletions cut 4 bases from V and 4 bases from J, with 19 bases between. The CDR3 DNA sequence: TGTGCCAGCAGTTCAGTTATCCGCAGGCCCTTTAATGAAAAACTGTTTTTT. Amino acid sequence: CASSSVIRRPFNEKLFF.

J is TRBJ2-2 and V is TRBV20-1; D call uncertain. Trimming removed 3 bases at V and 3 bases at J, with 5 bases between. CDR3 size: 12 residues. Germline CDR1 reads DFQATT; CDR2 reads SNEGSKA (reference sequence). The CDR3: CSASSYTGELFF. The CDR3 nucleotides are TGCAGTGCTAGTTCGTACACCGGGGAGCTGTTTTTT.

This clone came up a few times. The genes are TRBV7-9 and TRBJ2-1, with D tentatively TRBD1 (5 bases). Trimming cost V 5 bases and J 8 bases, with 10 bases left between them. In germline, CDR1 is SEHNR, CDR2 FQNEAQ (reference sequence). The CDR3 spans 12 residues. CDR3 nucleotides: TGTGCCAGCAGCCCAACAGGTCATGAGCAGTTCTTC. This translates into CASSPTGHEQFF.

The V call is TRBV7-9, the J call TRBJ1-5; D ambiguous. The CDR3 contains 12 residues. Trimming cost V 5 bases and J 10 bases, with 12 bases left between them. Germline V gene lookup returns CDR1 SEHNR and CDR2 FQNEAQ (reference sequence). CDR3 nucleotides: TGTGCCAGCAGCCGAGGAGGTAACCCCCAGCATTTT. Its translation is CASSRGGNPQHF.

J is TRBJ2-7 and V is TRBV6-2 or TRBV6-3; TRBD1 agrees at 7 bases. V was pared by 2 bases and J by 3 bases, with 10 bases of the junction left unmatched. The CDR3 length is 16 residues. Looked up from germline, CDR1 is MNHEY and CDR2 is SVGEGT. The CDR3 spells CASSYVADRRFYEQYF. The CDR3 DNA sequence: TGTGCCAGCAGTTACGTCGCGGACAGGCGCTTCTACGAGCAGTACTTC.

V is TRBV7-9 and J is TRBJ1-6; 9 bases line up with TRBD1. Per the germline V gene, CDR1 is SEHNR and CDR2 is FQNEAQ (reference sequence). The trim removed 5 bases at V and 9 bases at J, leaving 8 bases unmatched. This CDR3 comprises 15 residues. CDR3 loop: CASSQQGAGGSPLHF. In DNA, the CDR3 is TGTGCCAGCAGCCAACAGGGGGCAGGAGGTTCACCCCTCCACTTT.

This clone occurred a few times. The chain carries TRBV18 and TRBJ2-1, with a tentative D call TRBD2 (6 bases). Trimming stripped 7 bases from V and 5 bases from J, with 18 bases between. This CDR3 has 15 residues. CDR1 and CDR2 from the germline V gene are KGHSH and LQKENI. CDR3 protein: CASWRLGEANNEQFF. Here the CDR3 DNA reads TGTGCCAGCTGGAGGCTGGGGGAGGCGAACAATGAGCAGTTCTTC. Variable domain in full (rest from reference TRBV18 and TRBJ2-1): NAGVMQNPRHLVRRRGQEARLRCSPMKGHSHVYWYRQLPEEGLKFMVYLQKENIIDESGMPKERFSAEFPKEGPSILRIQQVVRGDSAAYFCASWRLGEANNEQFFGPGTRLTVL.

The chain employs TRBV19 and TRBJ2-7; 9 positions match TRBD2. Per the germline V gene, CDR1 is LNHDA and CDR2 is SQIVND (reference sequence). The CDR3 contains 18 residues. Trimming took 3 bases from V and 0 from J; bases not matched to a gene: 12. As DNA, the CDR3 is TGTGCCAGTAGTATTCGGGGTAGCGGGAGAATCTACTCCTACGAGCAGTACTTC. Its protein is CASSIRGSGRIYSYEQYF. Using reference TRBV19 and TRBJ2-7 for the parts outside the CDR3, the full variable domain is DGGITQSPKYLFRKEGQNVTLSCEQNLNHDAMYWYRQDPGQGLRLIYYSQIVNDFQKGDIAEGYSVSREKKESFPLTVTSAQKNPTAFYLCASSIRGSGRIYSYEQYFGPGTRLTVT.

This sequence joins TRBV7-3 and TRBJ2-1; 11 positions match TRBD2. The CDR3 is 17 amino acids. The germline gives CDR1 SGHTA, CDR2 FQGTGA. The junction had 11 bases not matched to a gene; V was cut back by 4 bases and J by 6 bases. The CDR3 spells CASSSQPAGTSGNEQFF. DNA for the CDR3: TGTGCCAGCAGCTCGCAACCGGCCGGGACTAGCGGCAATGAGCAGTTCTTC. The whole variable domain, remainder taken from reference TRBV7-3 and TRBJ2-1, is GAGVSQTPSNKVTEKGKYVELRCDPISGHTALYWYRQSLGQGPEFLIYFQGTGAADDSGLPNDRFFAVRPEGSVSTLKIQRTERGDSAVYLCASSSQPAGTSGNEQFFGPGTRLTVL.

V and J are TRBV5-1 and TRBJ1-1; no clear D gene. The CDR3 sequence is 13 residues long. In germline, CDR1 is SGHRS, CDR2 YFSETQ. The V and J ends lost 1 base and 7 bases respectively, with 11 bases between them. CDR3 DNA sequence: TGCGCCAGCAGCTTGTCGCACAGCGGTGAAGCTTTCTTT. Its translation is CASSLSHSGEAFF.

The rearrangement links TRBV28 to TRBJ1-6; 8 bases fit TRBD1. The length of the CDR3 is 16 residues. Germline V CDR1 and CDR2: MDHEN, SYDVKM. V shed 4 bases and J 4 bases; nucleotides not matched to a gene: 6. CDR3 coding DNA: TGTGCCAGCAGTTCGGGACAGGCTCAATATAATTCACCCCTCCACTTT. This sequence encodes CASSSGQAQYNSPLHF.

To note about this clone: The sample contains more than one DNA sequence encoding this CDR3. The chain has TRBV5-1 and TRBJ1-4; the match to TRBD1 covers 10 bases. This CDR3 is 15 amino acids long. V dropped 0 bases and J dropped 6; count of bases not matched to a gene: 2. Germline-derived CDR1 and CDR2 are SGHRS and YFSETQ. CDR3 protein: CASSLAGTGDEKLFF. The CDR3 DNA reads TGCGCCAGCAGCTTGGCGGGGACAGGGGATGAAAAACTGTTTTTT.

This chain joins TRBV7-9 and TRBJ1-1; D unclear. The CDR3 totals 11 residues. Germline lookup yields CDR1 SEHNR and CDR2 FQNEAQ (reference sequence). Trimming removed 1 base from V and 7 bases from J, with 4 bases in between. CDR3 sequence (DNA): TGTGCCAGCAGCTTAGGGCTTGAAGCTTTCTTT. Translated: CASSLGLEAFF.

The CDR3 DNA sequence: TGTGCCAGCACTAAGGAGTATAATTCACCCCTCCACTTT. This translates into CASTKEYNSPLHF. This rearrangement joins TRBV6-5 to TRBJ1-6; D remains ambiguous. CDR1 MNHEY and CDR2 SVGAGI come from the germline V gene. The CDR3 spans 13 residues. V was shortened by 7 bases and J by 4 bases, with 8 bases between the two germline ends.

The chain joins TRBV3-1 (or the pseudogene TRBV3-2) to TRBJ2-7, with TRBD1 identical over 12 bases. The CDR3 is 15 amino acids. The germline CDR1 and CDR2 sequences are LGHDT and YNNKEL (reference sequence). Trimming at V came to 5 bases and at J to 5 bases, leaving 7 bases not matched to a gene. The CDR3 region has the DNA TGTGCCAGCAGCGAACCGGGACAGGGGGCTAACGAGCAGTACTTC. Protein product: CASSEPGQGANEQYF.

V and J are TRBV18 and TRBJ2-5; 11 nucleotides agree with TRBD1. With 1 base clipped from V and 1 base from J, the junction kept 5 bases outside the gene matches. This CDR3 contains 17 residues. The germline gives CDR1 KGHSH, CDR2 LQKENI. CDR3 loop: CASSPRTGGASQETQYF. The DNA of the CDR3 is TGTGCCAGCTCACCACGGACAGGGGGCGCCTCCCAAGAGACCCAGTACTTC.

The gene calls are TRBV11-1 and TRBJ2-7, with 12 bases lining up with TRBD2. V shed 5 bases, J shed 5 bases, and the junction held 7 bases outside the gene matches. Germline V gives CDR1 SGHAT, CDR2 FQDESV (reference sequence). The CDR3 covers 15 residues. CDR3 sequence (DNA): TGTGCCAGCAGCCCCCGGACTAGCGGGACCCACGAGCAGTACTTC. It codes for CASSPRTSGTHEQYF.

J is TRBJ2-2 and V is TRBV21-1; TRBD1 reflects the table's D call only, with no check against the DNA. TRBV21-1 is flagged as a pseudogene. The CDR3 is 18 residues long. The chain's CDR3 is CASSLQRVQVRDTGELFF. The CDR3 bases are TGTGCCAGCAGCTTACAAAGAGTACAGGTTAGGGACACCGGGGAGCTGTTTTTT.

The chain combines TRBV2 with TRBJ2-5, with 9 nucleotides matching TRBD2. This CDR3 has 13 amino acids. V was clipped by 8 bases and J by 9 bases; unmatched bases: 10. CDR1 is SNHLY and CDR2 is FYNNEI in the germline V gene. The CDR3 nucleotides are TGTGCCAGCTGGCGGGAGGGCCTTTCTGCCCAGTACTTC. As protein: CASWREGLSAQYF.

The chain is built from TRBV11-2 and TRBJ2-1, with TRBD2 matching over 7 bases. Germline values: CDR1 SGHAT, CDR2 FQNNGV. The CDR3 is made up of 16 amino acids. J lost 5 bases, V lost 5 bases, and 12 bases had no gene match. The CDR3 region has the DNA TGTGCCAGCAGCCCGCGGCTAGCGGAGGGAGACAATGAGCAGTTCTTC. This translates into CASSPRLAEGDNEQFF.

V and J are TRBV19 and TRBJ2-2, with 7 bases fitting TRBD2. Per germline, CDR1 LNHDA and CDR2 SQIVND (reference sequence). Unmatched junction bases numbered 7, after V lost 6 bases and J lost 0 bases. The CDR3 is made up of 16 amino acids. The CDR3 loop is CASSIGLGPNTGELFF. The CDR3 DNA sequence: TGTGCCAGTAGCATTGGACTAGGGCCGAACACCGGGGAGCTGTTTTTT.